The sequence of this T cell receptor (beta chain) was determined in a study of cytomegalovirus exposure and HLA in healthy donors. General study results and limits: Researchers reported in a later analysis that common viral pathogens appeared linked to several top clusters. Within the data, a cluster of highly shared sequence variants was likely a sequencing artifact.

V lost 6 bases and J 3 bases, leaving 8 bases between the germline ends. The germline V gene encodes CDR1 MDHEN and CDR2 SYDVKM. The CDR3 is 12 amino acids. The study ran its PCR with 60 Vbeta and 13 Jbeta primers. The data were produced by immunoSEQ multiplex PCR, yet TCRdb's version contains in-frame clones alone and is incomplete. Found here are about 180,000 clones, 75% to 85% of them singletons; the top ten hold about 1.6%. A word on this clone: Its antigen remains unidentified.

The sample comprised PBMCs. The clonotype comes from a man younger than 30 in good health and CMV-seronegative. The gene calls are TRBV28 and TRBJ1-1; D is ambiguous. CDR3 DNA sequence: TGTGCCAGCAGATCCCTCTACACTGAAGCTTTCTTT. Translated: CASRSLYTEAFF.